This record looks at one T cell receptor (beta chain) sequence and its context. This sample is drawn from a study of blood T cell repertoires in COVID-19. The CDR3 extends over 14 amino acids. Germline V gene data show CDR1 as SGHRS and CDR2 as YFSETQ. V lost 2 bases and J 10 bases, leaving 16 bases between the germline ends. Profiled with immunoSEQ multiplex PCR; TCRdb holds only in-frame clones, not every one. This sample has some 56,000 clones, with 81% found just once. This clonotype originated in an elderly woman with active or convalescent COVID-19. This chain uses TRBV5-1 with TRBJ2-1; D is possibly TRBD2 (7 bases). The sample was peripheral blood. The DNA of the CDR3 is TGCGCCAGCAGCTTAAGGGGGGGCCAGATCGAGCAGTTCTTC. Encoded protein: CASSLRGGQIEQFF.